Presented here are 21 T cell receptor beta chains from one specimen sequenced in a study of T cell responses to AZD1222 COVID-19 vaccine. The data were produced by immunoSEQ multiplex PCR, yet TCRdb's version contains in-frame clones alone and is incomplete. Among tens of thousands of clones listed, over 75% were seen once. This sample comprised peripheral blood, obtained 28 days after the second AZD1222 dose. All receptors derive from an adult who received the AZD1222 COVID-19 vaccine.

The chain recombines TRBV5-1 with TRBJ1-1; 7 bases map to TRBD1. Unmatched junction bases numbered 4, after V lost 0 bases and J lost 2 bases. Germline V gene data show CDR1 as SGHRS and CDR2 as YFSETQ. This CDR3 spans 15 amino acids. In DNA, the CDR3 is TGCGCCAGCAGCTTGGGACAGGGCTTTAACACTGAAGCTTTCTTT. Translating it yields CASSLGQGFNTEAFF.

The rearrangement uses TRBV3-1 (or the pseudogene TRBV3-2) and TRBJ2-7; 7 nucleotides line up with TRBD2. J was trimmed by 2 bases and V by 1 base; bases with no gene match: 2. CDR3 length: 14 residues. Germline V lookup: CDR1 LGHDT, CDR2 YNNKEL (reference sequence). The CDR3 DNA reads TGTGCCAGCAGCCAAGGGGGGGGAGCCTACGAGCAGTACTTC. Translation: CASSQGGGAYEQYF.

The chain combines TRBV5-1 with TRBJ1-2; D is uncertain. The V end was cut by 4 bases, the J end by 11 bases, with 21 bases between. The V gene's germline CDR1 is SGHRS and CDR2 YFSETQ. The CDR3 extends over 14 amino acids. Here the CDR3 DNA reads TGCGCCAGCAGCCCTACCGGGAATCCCATGGAATACACCTTC. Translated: CASSPTGNPMEYTF.

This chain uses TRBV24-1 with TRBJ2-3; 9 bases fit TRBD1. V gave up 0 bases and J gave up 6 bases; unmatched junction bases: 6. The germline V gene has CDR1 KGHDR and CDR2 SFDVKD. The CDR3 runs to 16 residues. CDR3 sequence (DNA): TGTGCCACCAGTGATTTGCTGGGGACAGGGACCGATACGCAGTATTTT. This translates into CATSDLLGTGTDTQYF.

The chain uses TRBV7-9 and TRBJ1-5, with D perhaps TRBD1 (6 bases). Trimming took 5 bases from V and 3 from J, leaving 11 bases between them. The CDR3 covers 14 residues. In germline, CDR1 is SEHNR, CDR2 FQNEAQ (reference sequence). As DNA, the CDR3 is TGTGCCAGCAGCACGGACAGACACAATCAGCCCCAGCATTTT. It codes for CASSTDRHNQPQHF.

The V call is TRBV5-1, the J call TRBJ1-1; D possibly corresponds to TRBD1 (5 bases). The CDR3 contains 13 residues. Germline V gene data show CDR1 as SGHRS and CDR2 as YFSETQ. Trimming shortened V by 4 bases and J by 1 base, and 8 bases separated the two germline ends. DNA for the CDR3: TGCGCCAGCAGCCCGGGGGGGAACACTGAAGCTTTCTTT. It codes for CASSPGGNTEAFF.

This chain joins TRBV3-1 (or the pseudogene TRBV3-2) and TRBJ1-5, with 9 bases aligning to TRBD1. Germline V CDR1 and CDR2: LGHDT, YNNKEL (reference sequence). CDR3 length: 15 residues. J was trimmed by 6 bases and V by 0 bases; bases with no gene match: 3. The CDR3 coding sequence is TGTGCCAGCAGCCAAGATCTGACAGGGGGTCAGCCCCAGCATTTT. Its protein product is CASSQDLTGGQPQHF.

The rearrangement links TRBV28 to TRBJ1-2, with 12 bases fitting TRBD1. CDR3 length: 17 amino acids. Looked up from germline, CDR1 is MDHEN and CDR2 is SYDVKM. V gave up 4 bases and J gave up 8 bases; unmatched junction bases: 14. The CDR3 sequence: CASSSLPLRDRGQGYTF. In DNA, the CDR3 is TGTGCCAGCAGTTCACTCCCTCTCCGGGACAGGGGGCAAGGCTACACCTTC.

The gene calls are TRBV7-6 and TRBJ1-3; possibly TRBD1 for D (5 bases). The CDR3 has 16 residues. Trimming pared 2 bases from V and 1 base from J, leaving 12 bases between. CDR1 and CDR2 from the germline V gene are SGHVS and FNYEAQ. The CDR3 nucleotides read TGTGCCAGCAGCTTATTCAGGGTGGGTTCTGGAAACACCATATATTTT. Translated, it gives CASSLFRVGSGNTIYF.

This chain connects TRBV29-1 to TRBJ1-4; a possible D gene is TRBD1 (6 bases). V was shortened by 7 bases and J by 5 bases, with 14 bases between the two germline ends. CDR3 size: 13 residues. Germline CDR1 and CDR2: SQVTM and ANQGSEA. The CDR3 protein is CSGGRGANEKLFF. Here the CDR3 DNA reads TGCAGCGGAGGGCGGGGGGCGAATGAAAAACTGTTTTTT. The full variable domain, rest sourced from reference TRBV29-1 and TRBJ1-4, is SAVISQKPSRDICQRGTSLTIQCQVDSQVTMMFWYRQQPGQSLTLIATANQGSEATYESGFVIDKFPISRPNLTFSTLTVSNMSPEDSSIYLCSGGRGANEKLFFGSGTQLSVL.

The CDR3: CASSEPQGAGNTIYF. CDR3 nucleotide sequence: TGTGCCAGCAGTGAACCTCAGGGAGCTGGAAACACCATATATTTT. V is TRBV6-1 and J is TRBJ1-3, with a tentative D call TRBD1 (5 bases). V was cut by 2 bases and J by 2 bases, with 10 bases left in between. This CDR3 is 15 amino acids long. Germline-derived CDR1 and CDR2 are MNHNS and SASEGT.

This CDR3 reads CASSQGGGADTQYF. As DNA, the CDR3 is TGCGCCAGCAGCCAAGGAGGAGGCGCAGATACGCAGTATTTT. The genes are TRBV4-3 and TRBJ2-3, with D possibly TRBD2 on 5 matching bases. Germline CDR1 reads LGHNA; CDR2 reads YSLEER. Trimming cost V 1 base and J 4 bases, with 9 bases left between them. The CDR3 covers 14 residues.

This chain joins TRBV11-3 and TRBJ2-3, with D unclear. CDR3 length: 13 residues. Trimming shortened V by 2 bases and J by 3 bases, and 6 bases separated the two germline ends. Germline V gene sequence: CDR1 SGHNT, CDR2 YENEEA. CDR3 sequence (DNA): TGTGCCAGCAGCTTAAGGAGAACAGATACGCAGTATTTT. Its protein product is CASSLRRTDTQYF.

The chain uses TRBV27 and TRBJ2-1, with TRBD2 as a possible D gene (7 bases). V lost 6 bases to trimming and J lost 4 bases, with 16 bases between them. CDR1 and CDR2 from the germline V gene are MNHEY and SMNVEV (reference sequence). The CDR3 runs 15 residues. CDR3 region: CASRPGGGDYNEQFF. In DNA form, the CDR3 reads TGTGCCAGCAGGCCTGGGGGGGGCGATTACAATGAGCAGTTCTTC.

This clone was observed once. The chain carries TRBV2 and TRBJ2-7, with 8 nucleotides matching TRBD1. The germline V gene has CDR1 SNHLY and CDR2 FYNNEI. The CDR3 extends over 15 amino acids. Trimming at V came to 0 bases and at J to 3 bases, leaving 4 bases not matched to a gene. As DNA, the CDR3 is TGTGCCAGCAGTGAAGCGTGGGGACAGGTCTACGAGCAGTACTTC. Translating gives CASSEAWGQVYEQYF.

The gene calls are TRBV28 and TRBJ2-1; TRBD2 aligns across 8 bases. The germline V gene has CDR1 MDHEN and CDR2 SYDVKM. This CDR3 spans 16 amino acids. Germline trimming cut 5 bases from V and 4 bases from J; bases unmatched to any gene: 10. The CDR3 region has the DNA TGTGCCAGCAGTCCTCGGGGGGGGCAGAATTACAATGAGCAGTTCTTC. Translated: CASSPRGGQNYNEQFF.

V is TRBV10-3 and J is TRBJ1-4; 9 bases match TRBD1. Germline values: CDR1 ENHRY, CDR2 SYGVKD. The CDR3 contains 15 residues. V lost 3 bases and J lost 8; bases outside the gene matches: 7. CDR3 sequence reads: CAISDNRGPREKLFF. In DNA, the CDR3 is TGTGCCATCAGTGATAACAGGGGGCCTAGGGAAAAACTGTTTTTT.

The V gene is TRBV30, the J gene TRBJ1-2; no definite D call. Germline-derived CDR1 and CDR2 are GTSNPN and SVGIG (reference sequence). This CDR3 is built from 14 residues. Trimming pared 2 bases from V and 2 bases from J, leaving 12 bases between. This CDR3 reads CAWSRTVGNYGYTF. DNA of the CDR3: TGTGCCTGGAGTAGGACGGTGGGGAACTATGGCTACACCTTC.

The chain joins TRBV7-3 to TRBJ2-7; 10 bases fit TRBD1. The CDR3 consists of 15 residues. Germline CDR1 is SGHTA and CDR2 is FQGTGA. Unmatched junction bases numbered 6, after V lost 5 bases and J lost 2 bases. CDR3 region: CASSITGTGAYEQYF. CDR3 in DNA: TGTGCCAGCAGCATCACCGGGACAGGGGCCTACGAGCAGTACTTC.

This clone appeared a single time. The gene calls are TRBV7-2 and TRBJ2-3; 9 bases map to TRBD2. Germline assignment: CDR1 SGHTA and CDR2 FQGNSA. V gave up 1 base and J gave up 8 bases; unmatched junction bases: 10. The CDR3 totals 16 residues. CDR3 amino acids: CASSLESSGNVGTQYF. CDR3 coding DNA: TGTGCCAGCAGCTTAGAGTCTAGCGGGAACGTTGGTACGCAGTATTTT.

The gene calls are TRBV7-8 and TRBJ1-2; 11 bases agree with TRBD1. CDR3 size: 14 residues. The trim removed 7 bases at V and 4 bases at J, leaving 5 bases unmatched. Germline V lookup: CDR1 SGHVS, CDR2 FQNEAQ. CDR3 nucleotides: TGTGCCAGCACCCGGACAGGGGGCACCTATGGCTACACCTTC. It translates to CASTRTGGTYGYTF.